The 32 T cell receptor beta chains below all came from one sample that was sequenced in a study of STAT5B mutations in CD4+ large granular lymphocyte leukemia. Here immunoSEQ multiplex PCR was the method, and the copy in TCRdb shows in-frame clones only, minus some. The table has about 23,000 clones, roughly three quarters seen once; the top ten hold around 0.4%. Material: CD4+ T cells from blood buffy coats. These receptor sequences come from a human donor in good health.

The V gene is TRBV7-2, the J gene TRBJ1-1, with D possibly being TRBD1 (5 bases). From germline, CDR1 is SGHTA and CDR2 FQGNSA. V lost 5 bases and J 2 bases, leaving 15 bases between the germline ends. This CDR3 contains 15 residues. The DNA for the CDR3 is TGTGCCAGCAGCCTTTCGAGGCAGGGCAACACTGAAGCTTTCTTT. Protein: CASSLSRQGNTEAFF. Looking up the rest from reference TRBV7-2 and TRBJ1-1 gives the full variable domain: GAGVSQSPSNKVTEKGKDVELRCDPISGHTALYWYRQSLGQGLEFLIYFQGNSAPDKSGLPSDRFSAERTGGSVSTLTIQRTQQEDSAVYLCASSLSRQGNTEAFFGQGTRLTVV.

The chain employs TRBV20-1 and TRBJ2-7; D gene ambiguous. With 3 bases removed from V and 5 bases from J, the gap between germline ends came to 8 bases. The CDR3 spans 11 residues. Per the germline V gene, CDR1 is DFQATT and CDR2 is SNEGSKA (reference sequence). CDR3 sequence reads: CSASRVNEQYF. The CDR3 DNA is TGCAGTGCTAGTCGGGTGAACGAGCAGTACTTC.

This chain connects TRBV11-3 to TRBJ2-3, with 7 bases that match TRBD2. V lost 8 bases to trimming and J lost 4 bases; unmatched junction nucleotides: 6. The V gene's germline CDR1 is SGHNT and CDR2 YENEEA. The length of the CDR3 is 13 residues. CDR3 bases: TGTGCCAGCCGACGGGGGGTGGCAGATACGCAGTATTTT. Protein: CASRRGVADTQYF.

V usage is TRBV28 and J usage is TRBJ1-5, with unresolved D. Trimming cost V 4 bases and J 4 bases, with 5 bases left between them. The CDR3 is 12 amino acids. Germline lookup yields CDR1 MDHEN and CDR2 SYDVKM. The CDR3 coding sequence is TGTGCCAGCAGTTCTCCAAATCAGCCCCAGCATTTT. It is translated as CASSSPNQPQHF.

This chain connects TRBV30 to TRBJ1-2; no reliable D call. Germline CDR1 is GTSNPN and CDR2 is SVGIG (reference sequence). V lost 1 base and J lost 8, with 20 bases in between. This CDR3 is built from 15 residues. As DNA, the CDR3 is TGTGCCTGGAGTGCCTCCCCGGCGGGAGGTGGGGGCTACACCTTC. It specifies CAWSASPAGGGGYTF.

The chain joins TRBV27 to TRBJ1-5; perhaps TRBD1 as D (6 bases). The germline V gene encodes CDR1 MNHEY and CDR2 SMNVEV (reference sequence). Trimming pared 3 bases from V and 7 bases from J, leaving 10 bases between. CDR3 length: 13 amino acids. DNA for the CDR3: TGTGCCAGCAGTTTGGGGGCGGGCCAGCCCCAGCATTTT. It specifies CASSLGAGQPQHF.

This chain links TRBV5-1 with TRBJ2-5, with D tentatively TRBD1 (5 bases). Trimming shortened V by 1 base and J by 4 bases, and 20 bases separated the two germline ends. The CDR3 covers 17 residues. CDR1 is SGHRS and CDR2 is YFSETQ in the germline V gene. As DNA, the CDR3 is TGCGCCAGCAGCTTGAGTATCGGTCAAGGGGATAGAGAGACCCAGTACTTC. Translation: CASSLSIGQGDRETQYF.

The genes are TRBV6-5 and TRBJ2-5; perhaps D is TRBD1 or TRBD2 (6 bases each). The CDR3 totals 11 residues. V was shortened by 7 bases and J by 14 bases, with 17 bases between the two germline ends. In germline, CDR1 is MNHEY, CDR2 SVGAGI. The CDR3 sequence is CASKGGRALYF. The DNA of the CDR3 is TGTGCCAGCAAGGGGGGTAGAGCCCTATACTTC.

In its sample, this clone was seen a few times. The chain is built from TRBV10-1 and TRBJ1-1, with a tentative D call TRBD1 (5 bases). CDR3 length: 12 amino acids. V lost 7 bases to trimming and J lost 10 bases, with 16 bases between them. Per the germline V gene, CDR1 is WNHNN and CDR2 is SYGVQD (reference sequence). The CDR3 coding sequence is TGCGCCAGCAACCCGGGACCCTACTCAGCTTTCTTT. Translating gives CASNPGPYSAFF.

V usage is TRBV7-9 and J usage is TRBJ1-3; no clear D gene. Germline V gives CDR1 SEHNR, CDR2 FQNEAQ (reference sequence). This CDR3 is built from 13 residues. Trimming took 8 bases from V and 1 from J, leaving 9 bases between them. The CDR3, as DNA: TGTGCCAGCCTGAGCGAGTCTGGAAACACCATATATTTT. Translation gives CASLSESGNTIYF.

This chain uses TRBV28 with TRBJ1-4; D ambiguous. V lost 10 bases, J lost 8 bases, and 8 bases lay in between. Germline V gene lookup returns CDR1 MDHEN and CDR2 SYDVKM. CDR3 length: 10 amino acids. The CDR3 loop is CATHMEKLFF. The CDR3 DNA reads TGTGCCACCCACATGGAAAAACTGTTTTTT.

This chain uses TRBV27 with TRBJ1-6, with 9 bases identical to TRBD1. The CDR3 covers 13 residues. V shed 4 bases and J 9 bases; nucleotides not matched to a gene: 1. The germline CDR1 and CDR2 sequences are MNHEY and SMNVEV (reference sequence). The CDR3 protein is CASSYRGPSPLHF. The CDR3 DNA reads as TGTGCCAGCAGTTACAGGGGGCCTTCACCCCTCCACTTT.

The genes are TRBV7-2 and TRBJ2-3; 9 bases line up with TRBD2. V shed 5 bases and J 0 bases; nucleotides not matched to a gene: 9. CDR1 and CDR2 from the germline V gene are SGHTA and FQGNSA. The CDR3 is made up of 17 amino acids. The DNA for the CDR3 is TGTGCCAGCAGCCCTCGACTAGCGGCCCATAGCACAGATACGCAGTATTTT. The encoded protein is CASSPRLAAHSTDTQYF. Full variable domain (missing parts from reference TRBV7-2 and TRBJ2-3): GAGVSQSPSNKVTEKGKDVELRCDPISGHTALYWYRQSLGQGLEFLIYFQGNSAPDKSGLPSDRFSAERTGGSVSTLTIQRTQQEDSAVYLCASSPRLAAHSTDTQYFGPGTRLTVL.

The chain uses TRBV5-6 and TRBJ2-7; D not certain. Germline lookup yields CDR1 SGHDT and CDR2 YYEEEE. Trimming left V 2 bases short and J 4 bases short, with 10 bases between. CDR3 size: 13 residues. The CDR3: CASSFSGSYEQYF. CDR3 DNA: TGTGCCAGCAGCTTTTCCGGGTCGTACGAGCAGTACTTC.

This chain connects TRBV9 to TRBJ2-1, with 10 bases matching TRBD2. The V and J ends lost 0 bases and 0 bases, in that order; junction bases with no gene match: 18. The length of the CDR3 is 22 residues. CDR1 SGDLS and CDR2 YYNGEE come from the germline V gene. The CDR3 loop reads CASSVGKGRLAGGTSSYNEQFF. The CDR3 bases are TGTGCCAGCAGCGTAGGCAAAGGACGACTAGCGGGCGGTACGAGCTCCTACAATGAGCAGTTCTTC.

This clone was counted a single time. DNA for the CDR3: TGTGCCAGCAGTTTGAGCGGGAGGGCACGCGAGACCCAGTACTTC. Protein product: CASSLSGRARETQYF. This chain links TRBV11-2 with TRBJ2-5, with 10 positions matching TRBD2. V gave up 6 bases and J gave up 5 bases; unmatched junction bases: 9. The CDR3 consists of 15 residues. Germline V gives CDR1 SGHAT, CDR2 FQNNGV.

This clone was recorded only once. This sequence joins TRBV6-4 and TRBJ2-3; a possible D gene is TRBD2 (6 bases). Germline V CDR1 and CDR2: MRHNA, SNTAGT. V dropped 8 bases and J dropped 3 bases, with 27 bases sitting between them. CDR3 length: 18 residues. CDR3 protein: CASGGADSAALGTDTQYF. The CDR3 nucleotides are TGTGCCAGCGGAGGGGCGGATTCGGCGGCCCTAGGGACAGATACGCAGTATTTT.

This chain joins TRBV5-1 and TRBJ2-3; no clear D gene. Germline values: CDR1 SGHRS, CDR2 YFSETQ. With 0 bases removed from V and 2 bases from J, the gap between germline ends came to 13 bases. This CDR3 is 16 amino acids long. The CDR3 coding sequence is TGCGCCAGCAGCTTGGAGGGCTTGATCTCCACAGATACGCAGTATTTT. Protein: CASSLEGLISTDTQYF.

The J gene is TRBJ2-1, the V gene TRBV9; 8 bases agree with TRBD2. J was trimmed by 7 bases and V by 8 bases; bases with no gene match: 11. Germline V gene lookup returns CDR1 SGDLS and CDR2 YYNGEE. This CDR3 comprises 14 residues. CDR3 sequence: CASQSGGPKNEQFF. CDR3 nucleotides: TGTGCCAGTCAGTCGGGAGGGCCAAAAAATGAGCAGTTCTTC.

With respect to this clone: Mismatch with germline at one junction end may stem from a read error. The V and J genes are TRBV6-1 and TRBJ2-7; D unresolved. CDR1 is MNHNS and CDR2 is SASEGT in the germline V gene. CDR3 size: 13 residues. CDR3 coding DNA: TGTGCCAGCAGTGAAGGACTGCGCGAAACAGAGGATTTC. It is translated as CASSEGLRETEDF.

In its sample, this clone was seen once. This chain links TRBV10-1 with TRBJ2-3, with TRBD2 identical over 14 bases. Losses at the gene ends were 5 bases for V and 2 bases for J; bases not matched to a gene: 3. The CDR3 totals 16 residues. Germline V gene lookup returns CDR1 WNHNN and CDR2 SYGVQD (reference sequence). As DNA, the CDR3 is TGCGCCAGCAGTAAGGGACTAGCGGGAGACACAGATACGCAGTATTTT. As protein: CASSKGLAGDTDTQYF.

V gene TRBV4-2 combines with J gene TRBJ2-1; D remains unclear. Germline values: CDR1 LGHNA, CDR2 YNFKEQ. This CDR3 is 14 amino acids long. Trimming left V 0 bases short and J 7 bases short, with 10 bases between. CDR3 DNA sequence: TGTGCCAGCAGCCAAGATTCGGTTGGAAATGAGCAGTTCTTC. It codes for CASSQDSVGNEQFF.

This chain uses TRBV30 with TRBJ1-3, with no clear D. Germline V lookup: CDR1 GTSNPN, CDR2 SVGIG (reference sequence). V lost 4 bases and J lost 4, with 11 bases in between. The CDR3 is 13 amino acids. The CDR3 sequence: CAWNIIRGNTIYF. Written as DNA, the CDR3 is TGTGCCTGGAATATCATCCGGGGAAACACCATATATTTT.

The J gene is TRBJ2-3, the V gene TRBV25-1; perhaps TRBD2 as D (6 bases). The V end lost 0 bases, the J end lost 3 bases, and 10 bases lay between the germline ends. This CDR3 comprises 15 residues. Germline lookup yields CDR1 MGHDK and CDR2 SYGVNS. The CDR3 bases are TGTGCCAGCAGTGAATACATTGGGGGGACAGATACGCAGTATTTT. This encodes CASSEYIGGTDTQYF.

V gene TRBV6-1 combines with J gene TRBJ1-2; a possible D gene is TRBD1 (6 bases). V was cut by 8 bases and J by 1 base, with 14 bases left in between. Germline V gene sequence: CDR1 MNHNS, CDR2 SASEGT. CDR3 length equals 14 residues. The CDR3 sequence is CASYPGQDNYGYTF. Written as DNA, the CDR3 is TGTGCCAGCTATCCGGGACAAGATAACTATGGCTACACCTTC.

The table lists this clone with a count of one. The chain employs TRBV5-4 and TRBJ2-3; the D gene is possibly TRBD2 (6 bases). Looked up from germline, CDR1 is SGHNT and CDR2 is YYREEE (reference sequence). This CDR3 spans 16 amino acids. V was clipped by 4 bases and J by 0 bases, with 15 bases between them. The CDR3 is CASSLPAGSSTDTQYF. CDR3 DNA: TGTGCCAGCAGCCTCCCTGCGGGGTCTAGCACAGATACGCAGTATTTT.

This chain joins TRBV9 and TRBJ2-2; 7 nucleotides agree with TRBD1. The CDR3 is 17 residues long. Losses at the gene ends were 4 bases for V and 0 bases for J; bases not matched to a gene: 9. CDR1 is SGDLS and CDR2 is YYNGEE in the germline V gene. The CDR3 is CASSPRTGRTNTGELFF. DNA of the CDR3: TGTGCCAGCAGCCCTCGGACAGGACGAACGAACACCGGGGAGCTGTTTTTT.

The rearrangement uses TRBV5-1 and TRBJ2-5, with D tentatively TRBD2 (6 bases). V lost 5 bases to trimming and J lost 2 bases, with 16 bases between them. The germline V gene encodes CDR1 SGHRS and CDR2 YFSETQ. The CDR3 has 15 residues. CDR3 protein: CASSSSPAGQETQYF. The DNA for the CDR3 is TGCGCCAGCAGTTCATCGCCGGCGGGGCAAGAGACCCAGTACTTC. Full variable domain (missing parts from reference TRBV5-1 and TRBJ2-5): KAGVTQTPRYLIKTRGQQVTLSCSPISGHRSVSWYQQTPGQGLQFLFEYFSETQRNKGNFPGRFSGRQFSNSRSEMNVSTLELGDSALYLCASSSSPAGQETQYFGPGTRLLVL.

The genes are TRBV7-9 and TRBJ2-7, with D uncertain. The V gene lost 6 bases and the J gene lost 4 bases, with 13 bases spanning the gap. This CDR3 has 13 residues. The germline CDR1 and CDR2 sequences are SEHNR and FQNEAQ (reference sequence). CDR3 residues: CASRGKLGYEQYF. The CDR3 DNA reads TGTGCCAGCAGGGGTAAACTTGGGTACGAGCAGTACTTC.

J is TRBJ2-1 and V is TRBV4-1; TRBD2 matches at 15 bases. The V and J ends lost 2 bases and 0 bases, in that order; junction bases with no gene match: 14. CDR3 length: 22 residues. Germline values: CDR1 MGHRA, CDR2 YSYEKL. The CDR3 spells CASSQPGLAGGLGSSSYNEQFF. DNA of the CDR3: TGCGCCAGCAGCCAACCGGGACTAGCGGGGGGACTGGGTTCCAGCTCCTACAATGAGCAGTTCTTC.

V and J are TRBV10-2 and TRBJ1-2; D gene unclear. CDR1 and CDR2 from the germline V gene are WSHSY and SAAADI. Trimming left V 0 bases short and J 3 bases short, with 5 bases between. The CDR3 runs 13 residues. Here the CDR3 reads CASSESSDYGYTF. The CDR3 DNA sequence: TGCGCCAGCAGTGAGTCTTCGGACTATGGCTACACCTTC.

The chain joins TRBV2 to TRBJ1-5; TRBD1 might be the D (6 bases). Germline V gives CDR1 SNHLY, CDR2 FYNNEI. Trimming removed 6 bases at V and 1 base at J, with 13 bases between. The CDR3 contains 15 residues. CDR3 protein: CASRPSDSSNQPQHF. Written as DNA, the CDR3 is TGTGCCAGCAGACCCTCGGACAGCAGCAATCAGCCCCAGCATTTT.